The present T cell receptor (beta chain) was sequenced within a study of T cell repertoires in cytomegalovirus infection. Study-level background: Public signatures in TCR beta pointed to CMV infection and matching HLA type.

The germline CDR1 and CDR2 sequences are LNHDA and SQIVND (reference sequence). Trimming cost V 2 bases and J 1 base; bases outside gene matches: 10. The CDR3 spans 17 residues. This clonotype has a handful of counts. Its antigen is unknown. Overall study results and limits: Carriage of CMV together with the relevant HLA was identifiable through cumulative public TCR beta family frequency. The ex vivo response was dominated by HLA-C-restricted CMV-specific TCR beta clonotypes.

TCRdb fed the reads into MiXCR, producing one record per CDR3 protein. The sample consists of a few hundred thousand distinct CDR3 sequences, approximately 9.5% of them appearing once. The chain joins TRBV19 to TRBJ1-2; 7 nucleotides match TRBD1. Sequencing used PBMCs. This clonotype originated in a human donor in good health (CMV status not recorded). Some clones in this sample may be carry-over from other donors' samples. As DNA, the CDR3 is TGTGCCAGTAGTATATCAGTCCGGGACAGAATTAACTATGGCTACACCTTC. This translates into CASSISVRDRINYGYTF.